This is a list of T cell receptor beta chains from one sample in a study of blood T cell repertoires in COVID-19. The repertoire was sequenced with immunoSEQ multiplex PCR; TCRdb's copy has only in-frame clones and lacks some. The sample holds 100,000 to 120,000 clones, 75% to 80% seen once. Sequencing input: peripheral blood. All receptors come from a woman aged 80 or older with active or convalescent COVID-19. CDR3s include the opening cysteine and the closing phenylalanine or tryptophan. The D gene is left open where the match is weak. Expanded clones get a size class; other rows say once, few or many, or leave the size out.

cdr3_length: 15
j_call: TRBJ2-1
v_call: TRBV29-1
clone_size: NA
d_call: TRBD2
cdr3_aa: CSSTGAGGPYNEQFF
cdr3_nt: TGCAGCTCAACCGGAGCGGGAGGCCCCTACAATGAGCAGTTCTTC

cdr3_length: 13
j_call: TRBJ1-4
v_call: TRBV10-3
clone_size: NA
d_call: TRBD1
cdr3_aa: CATQGVANEKLFF
cdr3_nt: TGTGCCACCCAGGGGGTGGCTAATGAAAAACTGTTTTTT

cdr3_length: 16
j_call: TRBJ2-2
v_call: TRBV5-1
clone_size: NA
d_call: TRBD2
cdr3_aa: CASSLHLAGGGGELFF
cdr3_nt: TGCGCCAGCAGCCTGCACTTAGCGGGAGGTGGCGGGGAGCTGTTTTTT

cdr3_length: 14
j_call: TRBJ2-5
v_call: TRBV28
clone_size: NA
d_call: TRBD1
cdr3_aa: CASSSQTGGETQYF
cdr3_nt: TGTGCCAGCAGTTCCCAGACAGGGGGCGAGACCCAGTACTTC

cdr3_length: 14
j_call: TRBJ1-2
v_call: TRBV5-5
clone_size: NA
d_call: NA
cdr3_aa: CASSRSPGDYGYTF
cdr3_nt: TGTGCCAGCAGTCGCAGTCCGGGGGACTATGGCTACACCTTC

cdr3_length: 15
j_call: TRBJ2-5
v_call: TRBV9
clone_size: NA
d_call: NA
cdr3_aa: CASSVGSAYQETQYF
cdr3_nt: TGTGCCAGCAGCGTAGGGTCAGCGTACCAAGAGACCCAGTACTTC

cdr3_length: 14
j_call: TRBJ2-3
v_call: TRBV5-1
clone_size: once
d_call: NA
cdr3_aa: CASSNLQGLDTQYF
cdr3_nt: TGCGCCAGCAGCAACTTACAGGGTTTGGATACGCAGTATTTT

cdr3_length: 15
j_call: TRBJ2-7
v_call: TRBV10-3
clone_size: NA
d_call: TRBD2
cdr3_aa: CAISGRLAGAYEQYF
cdr3_nt: TGTGCCATCAGTGGAAGACTAGCGGGAGCCTACGAGCAGTACTTC

cdr3_length: 14
j_call: TRBJ2-7
v_call: TRBV2
clone_size: NA
d_call: TRBD1
cdr3_aa: CASRSGTGVYEQYF
cdr3_nt: TGTGCCAGCAGGTCCGGGACAGGGGTTTACGAGCAGTACTTC

cdr3_length: 15
j_call: TRBJ1-5
v_call: TRBV9
clone_size: NA
d_call: NA
cdr3_aa: CASSVGANSNQPQHF
cdr3_nt: TGTGCCAGCAGCGTAGGCGCGAATAGCAATCAGCCCCAGCATTTT

cdr3_length: 11
j_call: TRBJ1-4
v_call: TRBV20-1
clone_size: NA
d_call: NA
cdr3_aa: CSALDSPELFF
cdr3_nt: TGCAGTGCTCTGGACAGCCCAGAACTGTTTTTT

cdr3_length: 14
j_call: TRBJ2-3
v_call: TRBV4-2
clone_size: NA
d_call: NA
cdr3_aa: CASSQRRSTDTQYF
cdr3_nt: TGTGCCAGCAGCCAGAGGAGGAGCACAGATACGCAGTATTTT

cdr3_length: 16
j_call: TRBJ2-3
v_call: TRBV3-1/TRBV3-2
clone_size: NA
d_call: TRBD2
cdr3_aa: CASSPGTSVPTDTQYF
cdr3_nt: TGTGCCAGCAGCCCCGGGACTAGTGTTCCAACAGATACGCAGTATTTT

cdr3_length: 14
j_call: TRBJ2-7
v_call: TRBV11-2
clone_size: NA
d_call: NA
cdr3_aa: CASSFVRNSYEQYF
cdr3_nt: TGTGCCAGCAGCTTTGTGAGGAACTCCTACGAGCAGTACTTC

cdr3_length: 15
j_call: TRBJ2-7
v_call: TRBV18
clone_size: NA
d_call: TRBD1
cdr3_aa: CASSDRDRATYEQYF
cdr3_nt: TGTGCCAGCTCAGACCGGGACAGGGCTACCTACGAGCAGTACTTC

cdr3_length: 14
j_call: TRBJ2-7
v_call: TRBV3-1/TRBV3-2
clone_size: NA
d_call: TRBD1
cdr3_aa: CASGHRGTSYEQYF
cdr3_nt: TGTGCCAGCGGCCACAGGGGGACCTCCTACGAGCAGTACTTC

cdr3_length: 16
j_call: TRBJ2-3
v_call: TRBV28
clone_size: NA
d_call: TRBD2
cdr3_aa: CASSFLAGGGSDTQYF
cdr3_nt: TGTGCCAGCAGTTTTTTAGCGGGAGGCGGGTCAGATACGCAGTATTTT

cdr3_length: 18
j_call: TRBJ1-5
v_call: TRBV21-1
clone_size: NA
d_call: NA
cdr3_aa: CASSKPGGWDRRNQPQHF
cdr3_nt: TGTGCCAGCAGCAAGCCTGGGGGGTGGGACAGAAGAAATCAGCCCCAGCATTTT

cdr3_length: 13
j_call: TRBJ2-2
v_call: TRBV29-1
clone_size: NA
d_call: TRBD1
cdr3_aa: CSAWTGGTGELFF
cdr3_nt: TGCAGCGCCTGGACAGGAGGTACCGGGGAGCTGTTTTTT

cdr3_length: 15
j_call: TRBJ1-5
v_call: TRBV6-6
clone_size: few
d_call: NA
cdr3_aa: CASRAGLALNQPQHF
cdr3_nt: TGTGCCAGCAGAGCGGGACTGGCGCTTAATCAGCCCCAGCATTTT

cdr3_length: 14
j_call: TRBJ2-7
v_call: TRBV28
clone_size: NA
d_call: NA
cdr3_aa: CASSLSRGAAEQYF
cdr3_nt: TGTGCCAGCAGTCTATCCCGCGGGGCAGCCGAGCAGTACTTC

cdr3_length: 15
j_call: TRBJ1-5
v_call: TRBV28
clone_size: once
d_call: NA
cdr3_aa: CASRSDRYSNQPQHF
cdr3_nt: TGTGCCAGCAGATCAGACAGGTATAGCAATCAGCCCCAGCATTTT

cdr3_length: 15
j_call: TRBJ2-4
v_call: TRBV27
clone_size: NA
d_call: TRBD1
cdr3_aa: CASSLLGTGKNIQYF
cdr3_nt: TGTGCCAGCAGTTTATTGGGGACAGGAAAAAACATTCAGTACTTC

cdr3_length: 13
j_call: TRBJ2-3
v_call: TRBV7-7
clone_size: NA
d_call: NA
cdr3_aa: CASSSDRQNTQYF
cdr3_nt: TGTGCCAGCAGCTCGGACAGACAAAATACGCAGTATTTT

cdr3_length: 14
j_call: TRBJ1-1
v_call: TRBV3-1/TRBV3-2
clone_size: NA
d_call: TRBD1
cdr3_aa: CASSQVGQGLEAFF
cdr3_nt: TGTGCCAGCAGCCAAGTAGGACAGGGACTTGAAGCTTTCTTT

cdr3_length: 16
j_call: TRBJ2-1
v_call: TRBV6-4
clone_size: NA
d_call: NA
cdr3_aa: CASSFRGGISYNEQFF
cdr3_nt: TGTGCCAGCAGCTTTCGGGGCGGGATCTCCTACAATGAGCAGTTCTTC

cdr3_length: 18
j_call: TRBJ2-2
v_call: TRBV10-3
clone_size: NA
d_call: NA
cdr3_aa: CAISDPVWAGEKAGELFF
cdr3_nt: TGTGCCATCAGTGACCCGGTATGGGCAGGGGAGAAGGCCGGGGAGCTGTTTTTT

cdr3_length: 13
j_call: TRBJ2-3
v_call: TRBV2
clone_size: few
d_call: NA
cdr3_aa: CASSGRGTDTQYF
cdr3_nt: TGTGCCAGCAGCGGTCGGGGCACAGATACGCAGTATTTT

cdr3_length: 15
j_call: TRBJ1-4
v_call: TRBV7-8
clone_size: NA
d_call: NA
cdr3_aa: CASSPSRGLRVKLFF
cdr3_nt: TGTGCCAGCAGCCCCTCGAGAGGGCTACGCGTCAAACTGTTTTTT

cdr3_length: 12
j_call: TRBJ1-2
v_call: TRBV5-1
clone_size: NA
d_call: NA
cdr3_aa: CASSLGLYGYTF
cdr3_nt: TGCGCCAGCAGCTTGGGGCTCTATGGCTACACCTTC

cdr3_length: 16
j_call: TRBJ2-1
v_call: TRBV5-1
clone_size: NA
d_call: TRBD2
cdr3_aa: CASSRSVGLVINEQFF
cdr3_nt: TGCGCCAGCAGTCGATCCGTGGGACTAGTCATCAATGAGCAGTTCTTC

cdr3_length: 18
j_call: TRBJ2-7
v_call: TRBV27
clone_size: NA
d_call: TRBD2
cdr3_aa: CASSLSLPGLAQGYEQYF
cdr3_nt: TGTGCCAGCAGTTTATCGCTCCCCGGACTAGCGCAGGGCTACGAGCAGTACTTC

cdr3_length: 17
j_call: TRBJ2-2
v_call: TRBV5-1
clone_size: NA
d_call: NA
cdr3_aa: CASSAMTATKGAGELFF
cdr3_nt: TGCGCCAGCTCCGCTATGACCGCAACTAAAGGGGCCGGGGAGCTGTTTTTT

cdr3_length: 14
j_call: TRBJ1-5
v_call: TRBV11-2
clone_size: NA
d_call: NA
cdr3_aa: CASSPGYSNQPQHF
cdr3_nt: TGTGCCAGCAGCCCGGGTTATAGCAATCAGCCCCAGCATTTT

cdr3_length: 13
j_call: TRBJ2-3
v_call: TRBV18
clone_size: NA
d_call: NA
cdr3_aa: CASSPELADTQYF
cdr3_nt: TGTGCCAGCTCACCAGAACTAGCAGATACGCAGTATTTT

cdr3_length: 15
j_call: TRBJ2-7
v_call: TRBV21-1
clone_size: NA
d_call: NA
cdr3_aa: CASSGGPTGFYEQYF
cdr3_nt: TGTGCCAGCAGCGGCGGTCCTACGGGTTTCTACGAGCAGTACTTC

cdr3_length: 16
j_call: TRBJ1-3
v_call: TRBV11-2
clone_size: NA
d_call: NA
cdr3_aa: CASSLDRSQAGNTIYF
cdr3_nt: TGTGCCAGCAGCTTAGATAGAAGCCAGGCTGGAAACACCATATATTTT

cdr3_length: 20
j_call: TRBJ2-1
v_call: TRBV2
clone_size: few
d_call: TRBD2
cdr3_aa: CASSRGTSGRETYSYNEQFF
cdr3_nt: TGTGCCAGCAGTAGGGGGACTAGCGGGAGGGAAACCTACTCCTACAATGAGCAGTTCTTC

cdr3_length: 14
j_call: TRBJ2-1
v_call: TRBV27
clone_size: few
d_call: TRBD2
cdr3_aa: CASRGLAGRNEQFF
cdr3_nt: TGTGCCAGCAGGGGACTAGCGGGGCGTAATGAGCAGTTCTTC

cdr3_length: 17
j_call: TRBJ2-7
v_call: TRBV20-1
clone_size: NA
d_call: TRBD2
cdr3_aa: CSASSGLAGAGWYEQYF
cdr3_nt: TGCAGTGCTAGTTCGGGACTAGCGGGAGCTGGTTGGTACGAGCAGTACTTC

cdr3_length: 15
j_call: TRBJ2-1
v_call: TRBV18
clone_size: NA
d_call: NA
cdr3_aa: CASSLGITSYNEQFF
cdr3_nt: TGTGCCAGCTCCCTCGGGATCACCTCCTACAATGAGCAGTTCTTC